Below, 21 T cell receptor beta chains from the same sample are listed, as sequenced in a study of cytomegalovirus exposure and HLA in healthy donors. Clones were read by immunoSEQ multiplex PCR, and TCRdb kept only the in-frame ones, dropping some. The sample includes roughly 65,000 clones, nearly 95% seen only once; the top ten take over 4%. Sequences were obtained from PBMCs. The receptors shown here come from a man younger than 35 in good health and CMV-seropositive.

This chain joins TRBV28 and TRBJ2-2, with 9 bases that match TRBD1. After removal of 5 bases from V and 7 bases from J, the junction contained 8 bases not matched to a gene. The length of the CDR3 is 15 residues. The germline CDR1 and CDR2 sequences are MDHEN and SYDVKM. The CDR3 sequence: CASSTWGQGGGELFF. In DNA, the CDR3 is TGTGCCAGCAGTACTTGGGGACAGGGAGGCGGGGAGCTGTTTTTT.

This chain uses TRBV21-1 with TRBJ1-2; the table's D call, TRBD1, was not checked against the DNA. TRBV21-1 represents a pseudogene. The CDR3 is 15 amino acids. The CDR3 spells CASSSRDTPNYGYTF. For the CDR3, the DNA is TGTGCCAGCAGCAGTCGGGACACCCCTAACTATGGCTACACCTTC.

The chain is built from TRBV7-9 and TRBJ2-5; 7 nucleotides line up with TRBD2. Unmatched junction bases numbered 14, after V lost 5 bases and J lost 2 bases. The germline V gene encodes CDR1 SEHNR and CDR2 FQNEAQ (reference sequence). This CDR3 contains 17 residues. CDR3 DNA sequence: TGTGCCAGCAGCCCGAGACCTCTCCGGGAGGATCAAGAGACCCAGTACTTC. Amino acids: CASSPRPLREDQETQYF.

V is TRBV29-1 and J is TRBJ2-1, with TRBD2 matching 7 bases. Trimming removed 6 bases from V and 6 bases from J; junction bases left unmatched: 11. CDR3 length equals 14 residues. Looked up from germline, CDR1 is SQVTM and CDR2 is ANQGSEA. In nucleotides, the CDR3 is TGCAGCGTGGGGGGGGGTGTCGGAGGCAATGAGCAGTTCTTC. It specifies CSVGGGVGGNEQFF.

V gene TRBV7-9 combines with J gene TRBJ2-7; 9 bases agree with TRBD1. Germline CDR1 reads SEHNR; CDR2 reads FQNEAQ (reference sequence). V dropped 3 bases and J dropped 4; count of bases not matched to a gene: 4. The CDR3 loop spans 14 amino acids. The chain's CDR3 is CASSFGQGTYEQYF. The CDR3 DNA sequence: TGTGCCAGCAGCTTCGGACAGGGGACTTACGAGCAGTACTTC.

This rearrangement joins TRBV7-8 to TRBJ1-5, with D possibly being TRBD1 (5 bases). Germline CDR1 reads SGHVS; CDR2 reads FQNEAQ. Trimming pared 5 bases from V and 5 bases from J, leaving 16 bases between. This CDR3 spans 15 amino acids. The CDR3 DNA is TGTGCCAGCAGCAGCCGGGACTCTAACGATCAGCCCCAGCATTTT. This sequence encodes CASSSRDSNDQPQHF.

J is TRBJ2-7 and V is TRBV5-1; no firm D call. Between the trimmed V and J ends, which lost 4 bases and 6 bases, there was a span of 17 bases. The CDR3 sequence is 14 residues long. Looked up from germline, CDR1 is SGHRS and CDR2 is YFSETQ. DNA for the CDR3: TGCGCCAGCAGCCCCGGGTCACTAACTGCCGAGCAGTACTTC. It yields the protein CASSPGSLTAEQYF.

The DNA for the CDR3 is TGTGCTAGTGGGAAAGCCGGACAGGGGGCAGGACTCTATGGCTACACCTTC. Translation gives CASGKAGQGAGLYGYTF. This chain links TRBV12-5 with TRBJ1-2; 11 bases align to TRBD1. There are 17 residues in the CDR3. Germline CDR1 reads LGHNT; CDR2 reads FRNRAP. V was pared by 6 bases and J by 4 bases, with 13 bases of the junction left unmatched.

The chain has TRBV19 and TRBJ2-1, with 9 bases aligning to TRBD2. This CDR3 comprises 16 residues. Germline CDR1 is LNHDA and CDR2 is SQIVND (reference sequence). Trimming at V came to 6 bases and at J to 5 bases, leaving 11 bases not matched to a gene. The CDR3 loop is CASRPMGIAGDNEQFF. CDR3 DNA sequence: TGTGCCAGTAGGCCTATGGGGATAGCGGGAGACAATGAGCAGTTCTTC.

This sequence joins TRBV28 and TRBJ1-5; 8 positions agree with TRBD1. The germline V gene encodes CDR1 MDHEN and CDR2 SYDVKM. The V segment lost 5 bases and the J segment 0 bases; nucleotides outside the gene matches: 27. This CDR3 region has 23 residues. The CDR3 DNA follows: TGTGCCAGCAGTAAGGGACAGGCGACCGACACCGGCGAGACGCCTTATAGCAATCAGCCCCAGCATTTT. Amino acids: CASSKGQATDTGETPYSNQPQHF.

V usage is TRBV5-4 and J usage is TRBJ1-1; TRBD1 matches 7 bases. This CDR3 has 15 residues. V trimming: 7 bases; J trimming: 1 base; junction bases outside the gene matches: 10. CDR1 is SGHNT, CDR2 YYREEE, per germline (reference sequence). In DNA form, the CDR3 reads TGTGCCAGCGAAGATAGCAGGGGGGCGAACACTGAAGCTTTCTTT. Amino acid sequence: CASEDSRGANTEAFF.

J is TRBJ2-5 and V is TRBV12-5; a weak D match, TRBD2 (6 bases). The CDR3 is 12 residues long. Germline CDR1 is LGHNT and CDR2 is FRNRAP. V dropped 7 bases and J dropped 8 bases, with 14 bases sitting between them. As DNA, the CDR3 is TGTGCTAGTGCCCAAGAGGAGGGCACCCAGTACTTC. Residues: CASAQEEGTQYF.

V usage is TRBV7-6 and J usage is TRBJ2-1; a possible D gene is TRBD2 (5 bases). Trimming removed 5 bases from V and 10 bases from J, with 12 bases in between. The CDR3 has 12 amino acids. The germline V gene encodes CDR1 SGHVS and CDR2 FNYEAQ. The CDR3 sequence is CASSPPIAEQFF. In nucleotides, the CDR3 is TGTGCCAGCAGCCCGCCAATAGCGGAGCAGTTCTTC.

V and J are TRBV12-5 and TRBJ2-7, with 8 bases that match TRBD2. Losses at the gene ends were 0 bases for V and 2 bases for J; bases not matched to a gene: 6. Germline lookup yields CDR1 LGHNT and CDR2 FRNRAP. The CDR3 covers 16 residues. In DNA form, the CDR3 reads TGTGCTAGTGGTTTGGTTATTAGCGGGGAGACCTACGAGCAGTACTTC. This encodes CASGLVISGETYEQYF.

This chain joins TRBV7-9 and TRBJ1-5; D ambiguous. The CDR3 has 14 residues. Trimming removed 6 bases from V and 4 bases from J, with 13 bases in between. Germline V gene sequence: CDR1 SEHNR, CDR2 FQNEAQ (reference sequence). CDR3 in amino acids: CASSGRRSNQPQHF. For the CDR3, the DNA is TGTGCCAGCAGTGGCAGGAGGTCGAATCAGCCCCAGCATTTT.

The rearrangement joins TRBV27 to TRBJ2-1, with 10 positions matching TRBD2. Trimming took 0 bases from V and 0 from J; bases not matched to a gene: 8. The CDR3 contains 19 residues. From germline, CDR1 is MNHEY and CDR2 SMNVEV (reference sequence). The CDR3 DNA follows: TGTGCCAGCAGTTTATCTAGCGGGAGGCAAGAGCGCTCCTACAATGAGCAGTTCTTC. Translating it yields CASSLSSGRQERSYNEQFF.

The chain links TRBV6-1 to TRBJ2-1; D is possibly TRBD1 (8 bases). Germline lookup yields CDR1 MNHNS and CDR2 SASEGT. V gave up 1 base and J gave up 8 bases, with 15 bases separating them. This CDR3 has 15 residues. The DNA for the CDR3 is TGTGCCAGCAGTGAAGGGAGACAGGGGAGGGATGAGCAGTTCTTC. It codes for CASSEGRQGRDEQFF.

The chain has TRBV29-1 and TRBJ2-5; TRBD1 aligns across 10 bases. Looked up from germline, CDR1 is SQVTM and CDR2 is ANQGSEA. Trimming removed 8 bases from V and 5 bases from J; junction bases left unmatched: 8. This CDR3 comprises 13 residues. CDR3 amino acids: CSSGTGATETQYF. The CDR3 DNA reads TGCAGCTCGGGGACAGGGGCGACGGAGACCCAGTACTTC.

The genes are TRBV6-1 and TRBJ1-2, with TRBD1 as a possible D gene (6 bases). V gave up 3 bases and J gave up 2 bases, with 10 bases separating them. This CDR3 spans 14 amino acids. Germline V gene sequence: CDR1 MNHNS, CDR2 SASEGT. The DNA of the CDR3 is TGTGCCAGCAGTGAGCAGGGGCCGAACTATGGCTACACCTTC. Protein sequence: CASSEQGPNYGYTF.

The chain combines TRBV5-4 with TRBJ2-7; 7 nucleotides match TRBD1. This CDR3 region has 12 residues. V gave up 0 bases and J gave up 6 bases; unmatched junction bases: 0. The V gene's germline CDR1 is SGHNT and CDR2 YYREEE (reference sequence). CDR3 in amino acids: CASSLDRGEQYF. The CDR3 nucleotides are TGTGCCAGCAGCTTGGACAGGGGCGAGCAGTACTTC.

The rearrangement joins TRBV13 to TRBJ2-5; D is uncertain. The CDR3 is 14 amino acids. Trimming removed 0 bases at V and 2 bases at J, with 7 bases between. Germline loops: CDR1 PRHDT, CDR2 FYEKMQ (reference sequence). Here the CDR3 reads CASSLGGSQETQYF. In DNA, the CDR3 is TGTGCCAGCAGCTTAGGTGGCAGTCAAGAGACCCAGTACTTC.